The following is a T cell receptor (beta chain) sequence with its context. Its antigen is still unknown. As to time point: week 35, safety follow-up. In every dose of vaccine, 300 ug of mutant IDH1 20-mer peptide was given alongside topical imiquimod. The data were taken from a study of a mutant IDH1 vaccine in newly diagnosed glioma. This CDR3 is 15 amino acids long. The V gene's germline CDR1 is LNHNV and CDR2 YYDKDF (reference sequence). The J segment lost 0 bases and the V segment lost 5 bases, leaving 6 bases of the junction unmatched. The repertoire was sequenced with immunoSEQ multiplex PCR; TCRdb's copy has only in-frame clones and lacks some. The profile shows about 27,000 clones, around four fifths of them singletons.

The sample was PBMCs, taken from a glioma patient whose treatment included an IDH1 peptide vaccine. This chain connects TRBV15 to TRBJ2-7, with 8 positions matching TRBD1. The receptor's source is a man aged 25-45 years with glioma. This CDR3 reads CATSLPGQDSYEQYF. The CDR3 DNA is TGTGCCACCAGCTTACCGGGACAGGACTCCTACGAGCAGTACTTC.